This entry describes one TCR beta chain. Sequencing used immunoSEQ multiplex PCR; TCRdb keeps in-frame clones, though not all of them. The data show approximately 93,000 clones, with just over 85% seen just once and around 2% held by the top ten. This sample is part of a study of blood T cell repertoires in COVID-19. Background on the study: Samples representing acute and convalescent COVID-19 were sourced from the United States, Italy and Spain. PBMCs, B-cell-depleted T cells, or T cells were the source of the cDNA or gDNA that made up the material.

The V gene's germline CDR1 is KGHSH and CDR2 LQKENI. The length of the CDR3 is 17 residues. The ends lost 2 bases at V and 2 bases at J; junction bases unmatched: 7. The chain combines TRBV18 with TRBJ2-3; TRBD2 aligns across 10 bases. Material: peripheral blood. This receptor was taken from a man aged 45-60 years with COVID-19, enrolled during active disease. The CDR3 DNA is TGTGCCAGCTCACCAGTTCTACTAGCGGGGACCACAGATACGCAGTATTTT. Translated, it gives CASSPVLLAGTTDTQYF.